The clone carrying this T cell receptor beta chain was found a few times. As yet, its antigen is unknown. Trimming took off 4 bases at V and 6 bases at J, with 9 bases between the two ends. CDR1 is MNHEY and CDR2 is SVGAGI in the germline V gene. The CDR3 spans 12 residues. This record comes from a study of cytomegalovirus exposure and HLA in healthy donors. Study-wide context: In a previous analysis, 117 million unique TCR beta sequences were found from some 180 million T cells.

Use of 60 Vbeta and 13 Jbeta primers characterized the PCR. As handled by the study authors: It was a later analysis that counted around 85 million unique TCR beta chains, of which 8.5 million to 12 million were shared. Clones were sequenced by immunoSEQ multiplex PCR, and TCRdb holds only the in-frame ones, with some missing. The V and J calls and clone size were taken over from that table, and D and trimming were inferred from the DNA. The sample carries 150,000 to 200,000 clones, 77% recorded once. Overall study findings and caveats: Differences between HLA loci emerged in a later analysis of TCR association rates, with DRB1 most and HLA-C fewest.

Sequencing was carried out using PBMCs. The chain uses TRBV6-5 and TRBJ1-1, with D perhaps TRBD1 (5 bases). This clonotype originated in a woman aged 30 to 39 in good health and CMV-seronegative. The DNA of the CDR3 is TGTGCCAGCAGTTTAGACAGTCCTGAAGCTTTCTTT. Translating gives CASSLDSPEAFF.